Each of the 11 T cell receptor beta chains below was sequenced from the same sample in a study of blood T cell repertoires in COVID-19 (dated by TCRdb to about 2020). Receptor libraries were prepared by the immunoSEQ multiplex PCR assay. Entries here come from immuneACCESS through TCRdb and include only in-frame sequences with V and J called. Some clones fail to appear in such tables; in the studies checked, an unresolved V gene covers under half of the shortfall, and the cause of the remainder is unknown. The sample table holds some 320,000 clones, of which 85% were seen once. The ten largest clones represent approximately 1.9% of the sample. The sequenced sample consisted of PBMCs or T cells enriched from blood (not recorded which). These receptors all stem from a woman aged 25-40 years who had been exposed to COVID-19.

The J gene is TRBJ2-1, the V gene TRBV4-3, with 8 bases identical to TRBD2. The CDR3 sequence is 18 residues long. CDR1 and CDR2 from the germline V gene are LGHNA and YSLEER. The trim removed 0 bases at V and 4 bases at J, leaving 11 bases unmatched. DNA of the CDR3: TGCGCCAGCAGCCAAGATATGTCGGGGGGGCGTAGGTACAATGAGCAGTTCTTC. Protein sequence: CASSQDMSGGRRYNEQFF.

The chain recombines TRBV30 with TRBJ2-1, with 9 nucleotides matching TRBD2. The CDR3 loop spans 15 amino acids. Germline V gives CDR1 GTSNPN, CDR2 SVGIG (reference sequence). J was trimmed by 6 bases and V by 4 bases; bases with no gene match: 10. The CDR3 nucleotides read TGTGCCTGGACCCTTGGGGCGGGAGGGCTCAATGAGCAGTTCTTC. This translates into CAWTLGAGGLNEQFF.

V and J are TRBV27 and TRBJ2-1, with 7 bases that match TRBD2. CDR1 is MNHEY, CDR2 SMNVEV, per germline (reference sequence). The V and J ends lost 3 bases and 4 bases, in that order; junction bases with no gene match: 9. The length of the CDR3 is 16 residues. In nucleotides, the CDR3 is TGTGCCAGCAGTTTTAATTCGCGGGAGTCTTACAATGAGCAGTTCTTC. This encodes CASSFNSRESYNEQFF.

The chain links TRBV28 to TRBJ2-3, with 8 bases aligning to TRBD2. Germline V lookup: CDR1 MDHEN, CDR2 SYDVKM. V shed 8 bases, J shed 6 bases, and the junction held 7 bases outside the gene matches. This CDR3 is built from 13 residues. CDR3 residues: CASGQREKDTQYF. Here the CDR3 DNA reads TGTGCCAGCGGTCAGCGGGAGAAGGATACGCAGTATTTT. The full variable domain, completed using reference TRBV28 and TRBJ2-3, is DVKVTQSSRYLVKRTGEKVFLECVQDMDHENMFWYRQDPGLGLRLIYFSYDVKMKEKGDIPEGYSVSREKKERFSLILESASTNQTSMYLCASGQREKDTQYFGPGTRLTVL.

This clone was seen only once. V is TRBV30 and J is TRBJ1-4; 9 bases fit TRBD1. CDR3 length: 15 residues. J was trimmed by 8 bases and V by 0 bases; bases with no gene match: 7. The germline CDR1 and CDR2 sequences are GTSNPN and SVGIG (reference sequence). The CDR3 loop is CAWSVRDRVREKLFF. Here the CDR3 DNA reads TGTGCCTGGAGTGTACGGGACAGGGTGAGGGAAAAACTGTTTTTT.

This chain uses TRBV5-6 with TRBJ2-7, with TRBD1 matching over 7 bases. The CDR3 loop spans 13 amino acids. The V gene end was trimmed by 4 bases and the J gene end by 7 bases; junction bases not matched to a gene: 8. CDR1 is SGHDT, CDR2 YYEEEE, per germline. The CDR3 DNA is TGTGCCAGCAGCGTTATCAGGGGGACAGAGCAGTACTTC. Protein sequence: CASSVIRGTEQYF.

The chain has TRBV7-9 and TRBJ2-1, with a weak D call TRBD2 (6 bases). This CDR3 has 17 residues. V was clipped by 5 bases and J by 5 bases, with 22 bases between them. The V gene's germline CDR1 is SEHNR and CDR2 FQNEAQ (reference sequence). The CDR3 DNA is TGTGCCAGCAGCCCTTACTACCTAGGGGCGGGGAACAATGAGCAGTTCTTC. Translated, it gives CASSPYYLGAGNNEQFF.

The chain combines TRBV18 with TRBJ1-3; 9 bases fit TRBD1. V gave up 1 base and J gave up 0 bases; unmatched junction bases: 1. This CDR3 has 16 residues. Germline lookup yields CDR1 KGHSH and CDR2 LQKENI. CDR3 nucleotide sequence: TGTGCCAGCTCACCACAGGGACAGGGCTCTGGAAACACCATATATTTT. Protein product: CASSPQGQGSGNTIYF.

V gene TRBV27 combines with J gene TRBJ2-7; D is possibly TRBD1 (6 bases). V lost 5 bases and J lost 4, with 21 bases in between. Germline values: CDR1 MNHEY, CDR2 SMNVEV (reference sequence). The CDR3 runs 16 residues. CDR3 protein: CASSGGIQGLIYEQYF. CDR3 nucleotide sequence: TGTGCCAGCAGTGGGGGAATACAGGGCTTGATTTACGAGCAGTACTTC.

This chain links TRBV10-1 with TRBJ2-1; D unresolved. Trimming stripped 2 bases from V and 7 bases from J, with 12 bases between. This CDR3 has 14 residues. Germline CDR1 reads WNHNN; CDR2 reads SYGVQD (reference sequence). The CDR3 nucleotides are TGCGCCAGCAGTGAGGGCAGGCCGCGAAATGAGCAGTTCTTC. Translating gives CASSEGRPRNEQFF.

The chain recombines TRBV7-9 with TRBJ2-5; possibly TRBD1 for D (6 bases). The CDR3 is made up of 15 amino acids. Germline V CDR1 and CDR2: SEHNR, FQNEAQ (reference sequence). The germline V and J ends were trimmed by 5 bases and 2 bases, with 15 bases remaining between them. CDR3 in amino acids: CASSEATGVQETQYF. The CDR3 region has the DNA TGTGCCAGCAGCGAGGCGACAGGAGTTCAAGAGACCCAGTACTTC.